Below are 22 T cell receptor beta chains sequenced from a single sample in a study of T cell responses to AZD1222 COVID-19 vaccine (dated by TCRdb to about 2021). In the paper's terms, the time point label means: baseline before first vaccination. Library preparation used the immunoSEQ multiplex PCR assay. TCRdb obtained this table from immuneACCESS and retained in-frame rearrangements with V and J assigned. These tables miss some clones; where compared with another copy, unresolved V genes account for less than half of the shortfall, and the remainder is unexplained. The sample table shows about 170,000 clones, and roughly 87% are seen once. The ten largest clones capture about 3% of the sample. The sequencing used peripheral blood, collected on day 0 of AZD1222 vaccination. The origin of the receptors is an adult in good health.

This chain uses TRBV9 with TRBJ1-6; no reliable D call. The CDR3 consists of 15 residues. Trimming shortened V by 3 bases and J by 6 bases, and 13 bases separated the two germline ends. The germline gives CDR1 SGDLS, CDR2 YYNGEE. The CDR3 DNA reads TGTGCCAGCAGCGCCCACCCCGATAGTAATTCACCCCTCCACTTT. Its translation is CASSAHPDSNSPLHF. Based on the CDR3 plus reference TRBV9 and TRBJ1-6, the full variable domain is DSGVTQTPKHLITATGQRVTLRCSPRSGDLSVYWYQQSLDQGLQFLIQYYNGEERAKGNILERFSAQQFPDLHSELNLSSLELGDSALYFCASSAHPDSNSPLHFGNGTRLTVT.

In its sample, this clone was seen once. The chain is built from TRBV19 and TRBJ2-6; D possibly matches TRBD1 or TRBD2 (5 bases each). Germline V gene lookup returns CDR1 LNHDA and CDR2 SQIVND (reference sequence). The CDR3 consists of 16 residues. CDR3 coding DNA: TGTGCGAGCGAGGGGCACTACCAATCTGGGGCCAACGTCCTGACTTTC. Translating it yields CASEGHYQSGANVLTF.

This clone has a single count. The CDR3 sequence is CATTRGRGGGLSPGELFF. The CDR3 region has the DNA TGTGCCACGACCAGGGGGCGGGGCGGAGGCCTCTCCCCCGGGGAGCTGTTTTTT. The chain recombines TRBV19 with TRBJ2-2; 8 positions agree with TRBD1. The CDR3 runs 18 residues. Trimming cost V 10 bases and J 6 bases; bases outside gene matches: 22. Looked up from germline, CDR1 is LNHDA and CDR2 is SQIVND (reference sequence).

This chain links TRBV3-1 (or the pseudogene TRBV3-2) with TRBJ2-5; 10 bases line up with TRBD2. V was pared by 4 bases and J by 4 bases, with 3 bases of the junction left unmatched. The CDR3 covers 14 residues. The germline V gene has CDR1 LGHDT and CDR2 YNNKEL (reference sequence). CDR3 sequence (DNA): TGTGCCAGCAGCCCTCTAGCGGGAGTAGAGACCCAGTACTTC. Amino acid sequence: CASSPLAGVETQYF.

This rearrangement joins TRBV18 to TRBJ2-1, with D tentatively TRBD1 (6 bases). Germline-derived CDR1 and CDR2 are KGHSH and LQKENI. The V end was cut by 6 bases, the J end by 0 bases, with 15 bases between. The CDR3 consists of 16 residues. The CDR3 reads CASSYRETYSYNEQFF. Here the CDR3 DNA reads TGTGCCAGCTCGTACAGGGAAACCTACTCCTACAATGAGCAGTTCTTC.

V usage is TRBV7-6 and J usage is TRBJ2-7; D is ambiguous. The V end was cut by 2 bases, the J end by 3 bases, with 5 bases between. There are 12 residues in the CDR3. Looked up from germline, CDR1 is SGHVS and CDR2 is FNYEAQ. The CDR3 coding sequence is TGTGCCAGCAGCTTACACGGCTACGAGCAGTACTTC. Its protein product is CASSLHGYEQYF.

The V and J genes are TRBV7-2 and TRBJ2-1, with D maybe TRBD2 (5 bases). Trimming shortened V by 2 bases and J by 10 bases, and 12 bases separated the two germline ends. Looked up from germline, CDR1 is SGHTA and CDR2 is FQGNSA. The CDR3 is 13 residues long. This CDR3 reads CASSLSPSGEQFF. CDR3 bases: TGTGCCAGCAGCTTAAGCCCGTCGGGGGAGCAGTTCTTC.

In regard to this clone: This sample includes further DNA sequences coding for the same CDR3. This chain joins TRBV6-5 and TRBJ1-1, with unresolved D. The CDR3 extends over 15 amino acids. Germline V gene data show CDR1 as MNHEY and CDR2 as SVGAGI. V gave up 0 bases and J gave up 1 base, with 9 bases separating them. Written as DNA, the CDR3 is TGTGCCAGCAGTTACTCGAGGGTGGGGAACACTGAAGCTTTCTTT. Its translation: CASSYSRVGNTEAFF.

The rearrangement joins TRBV7-2 to TRBJ2-1; the D gene could be TRBD1 or TRBD2 (5 bases each). V dropped 3 bases and J dropped 8 bases, with 14 bases sitting between them. This CDR3 comprises 14 residues. Germline V CDR1 and CDR2: SGHTA, FQGNSA. CDR3 in amino acids: CASSFYSRGDEQFF. The CDR3, as DNA: TGTGCCAGCAGCTTCTACTCGAGAGGGGATGAGCAGTTCTTC. Looking up the rest from reference TRBV7-2 and TRBJ2-1 gives the full variable domain: GAGVSQSPSNKVTEKGKDVELRCDPISGHTALYWYRQSLGQGLEFLIYFQGNSAPDKSGLPSDRFSAERTGGSVSTLTIQRTQQEDSAVYLCASSFYSRGDEQFFGPGTRLTVL.

The chain employs TRBV19 and TRBJ1-2, with 7 bases lining up with TRBD1. J was trimmed by 6 bases and V by 6 bases; bases with no gene match: 10. CDR3 size: 14 residues. Germline CDR1 is LNHDA and CDR2 is SQIVND (reference sequence). The CDR3 region is CASRQGSSFDGYTF. In nucleotides, the CDR3 is TGTGCCAGTAGACAGGGGAGTAGTTTTGATGGCTACACCTTC.

The chain uses TRBV7-2 and TRBJ1-3; D gene ambiguous. The CDR3 runs 15 residues. Germline-derived CDR1 and CDR2 are SGHTA and FQGNSA. Trimming took off 1 base at V and 1 base at J, with 8 bases between the two ends. The CDR3 loop reads CASSLDSASGNTIYF. The CDR3, as DNA: TGTGCCAGCAGCTTAGACAGTGCTTCTGGAAACACCATATATTTT. The full variable domain, in which reference TRBV7-2 and TRBJ1-3 provide the parts outside the CDR3, is GAGVSQSPSNKVTEKGKDVELRCDPISGHTALYWYRQSLGQGLEFLIYFQGNSAPDKSGLPSDRFSAERTGGSVSTLTIQRTQQEDSAVYLCASSLDSASGNTIYFGEGSWLTVV.

This clone came up once. The V gene is TRBV5-1, the J gene TRBJ2-5; 8 bases map to TRBD1. This CDR3 contains 14 residues. Germline-derived CDR1 and CDR2 are SGHRS and YFSETQ. The J segment lost 4 bases and the V segment lost 0 bases, leaving 2 bases of the junction unmatched. CDR3 nucleotide sequence: TGCGCCAGCAGCTTGGCAGGGGGCGGAGAGACCCAGTACTTC. It is translated as CASSLAGGGETQYF.

Remarks on this clone: Other nucleotide sequences in the sample specify the same CDR3. This chain connects TRBV5-4 to TRBJ2-5; D gene ambiguous. CDR3 size: 11 residues. In germline, CDR1 is SGHNT, CDR2 YYREEE (reference sequence). V lost 3 bases and J 2 bases, leaving 2 bases between the germline ends. CDR3: CASSSQETQYF. The CDR3 nucleotides read TGTGCCAGCAGCTCGCAAGAGACCCAGTACTTC.

In its sample, this clone was seen once. The gene calls are TRBV6-5 and TRBJ1-2; D is perhaps TRBD1 (5 bases). The CDR3 runs 15 residues. The V end lost 4 bases, the J end lost 4 bases, and 16 bases lay between the germline ends. Looked up from germline, CDR1 is MNHEY and CDR2 is SVGAGI. As DNA, the CDR3 is TGTGCCAGCAGTTCCCCTCAACAGGCGTTCTATGGCTACACCTTC. Its translation is CASSSPQQAFYGYTF.

This clone was detected a few times. This chain uses TRBV27 with TRBJ2-4, with D perhaps matching TRBD1 (6 bases). The V end lost 5 bases, the J end lost 3 bases, and 20 bases lay between the germline ends. Looked up from germline, CDR1 is MNHEY and CDR2 is SMNVEV (reference sequence). The CDR3 totals 17 residues. The DNA of the CDR3 is TGTGCCAGCAGTCCCCGATGGCAGGGGTATGACAAAAACATTCAGTACTTC. It encodes CASSPRWQGYDKNIQYF.

J is TRBJ2-3 and V is TRBV10-1; D might be TRBD2 (6 bases). Per the germline V gene, CDR1 is WNHNN and CDR2 is SYGVQD (reference sequence). V lost 6 bases and J 1 base, leaving 17 bases between the germline ends. The length of the CDR3 is 16 residues. The chain's CDR3 is CASRNRDSGRTDTQYF. In DNA form, the CDR3 reads TGCGCCAGCAGAAACCGGGACTCCGGCCGCACAGATACGCAGTATTTT.

This sequence joins TRBV18 and TRBJ2-5, with D possibly being TRBD1 (5 bases). From germline, CDR1 is KGHSH and CDR2 LQKENI. The CDR3 is 14 amino acids. V lost 2 bases to trimming and J lost 5 bases, with 12 bases between them. The CDR3 bases are TGTGCCAGCTCACCAAGTTCCGCAGGGGAGACCCAGTACTTC. Protein: CASSPSSAGETQYF.

The chain carries TRBV25-1 and TRBJ2-7, with D tentatively TRBD2 (6 bases). Germline assignment: CDR1 MGHDK and CDR2 SYGVNS. The CDR3 has 18 amino acids. V dropped 6 bases and J dropped 3 bases, with 27 bases sitting between them. CDR3 DNA sequence: TGTGCCAGCAGCCCCAAAGGCAGGCCGTCTAGCGAGAACTACGAGCAGTACTTC. Translated, it gives CASSPKGRPSSENYEQYF.

The CDR3 reads CASGRQYEQYF. For the CDR3, the DNA is TGTGCCAGCGGACGACAGTACGAGCAGTACTTC. The chain recombines TRBV28 with TRBJ2-7, with D perhaps TRBD1 (5 bases). This CDR3 contains 11 residues. V lost 8 bases to trimming and J lost 4 bases, with 9 bases between them. Per the germline V gene, CDR1 is MDHEN and CDR2 is SYDVKM.

The chain links TRBV28 to TRBJ1-2; the match to TRBD1 covers 7 bases. V shed 6 bases and J 0 bases; nucleotides not matched to a gene: 10. CDR3 length: 16 residues. Germline V gives CDR1 MDHEN, CDR2 SYDVKM. The CDR3 nucleotides are TGTGCCAGCAGCCGACCCCCGGACAGGACTAACTATGGCTACACCTTC. This gives the protein CASSRPPDRTNYGYTF.

The rearrangement links TRBV6-1 to TRBJ2-1; D remains unclear. Trimming shortened V by 2 bases and J by 8 bases, and 7 bases separated the two germline ends. Germline V lookup: CDR1 MNHNS, CDR2 SASEGT. CDR3 length equals 12 residues. Here the CDR3 reads CASSEFGYEQFF. As DNA, the CDR3 is TGTGCCAGCAGTGAATTTGGCTATGAGCAGTTCTTC.

This chain connects TRBV2 to TRBJ1-6; unclear D gene. Trimming removed 6 bases at V and 6 bases at J, with 12 bases between. The CDR3 has 14 residues. Per germline, CDR1 SNHLY and CDR2 FYNNEI. The CDR3 DNA sequence: TGTGCCAGCAGCCGGCGGGAAGTTAATTCACCCCTCCACTTT. This encodes CASSRREVNSPLHF.